What follows are 23 T cell receptor beta chains derived from one specimen sequenced in a study of blood T cells in healthy people across ages. For the second PCR, which ran for roughly 7 to 11 cycles, a sample-barcoded 5' primer and a J-beta primer mix were used. MiXCR was run by TCRdb on the 5' RACE reads, yielding one entry per CDR3 protein. The data contain about 1.5 million distinct CDR3 sequences, around two fifths of them seen just once; the ten biggest clones take up roughly 7.9%. Material for sequencing was blood. These receptors all stem from a woman aged 18-29 years in good health.

This chain connects TRBV7-8 to TRBJ2-1, with 10 bases aligning to TRBD2. The CDR3 spans 16 residues. The germline CDR1 and CDR2 sequences are SGHVS and FQNEAQ. J lost 7 bases, V lost 1 base, and 7 bases had no gene match. CDR3 loop: CASSLDPGLASNEQFF. In DNA form, the CDR3 reads TGTGCCAGCAGCTTAGATCCGGGACTAGCGTCGAATGAGCAGTTCTTC.

This clonotype has just a few counts. The V and J genes are TRBV6-1 and TRBJ2-7; D possibly corresponds to TRBD1 (6 bases). Trimming left V 6 bases short and J 3 bases short, with 9 bases between. Germline V CDR1 and CDR2: MNHNS, SASEGT. The CDR3 is made up of 12 amino acids. The DNA of the CDR3 is TGTGCCAGCAGGAAACAGGGCTACGAGCAGTACTTC. This encodes CASRKQGYEQYF.

This sequence joins TRBV6-1 and TRBJ1-5; maybe TRBD1 (5 bases). Germline V lookup: CDR1 MNHNS, CDR2 SASEGT. The CDR3 covers 14 residues. V shed 1 base and J shed 3 bases, with 7 bases lying between them. The CDR3: CASSEGGYNQPQHF. For the CDR3, the DNA is TGTGCCAGCAGTGAAGGGGGGTACAATCAGCCCCAGCATTTT.

The V gene is TRBV28, the J gene TRBJ2-7; D possibly corresponds to TRBD1 (5 bases). Deletions cut 4 bases from V and 12 bases from J, with 13 bases between. The CDR3 sequence is 11 residues long. In germline, CDR1 is MDHEN, CDR2 SYDVKM. The CDR3 sequence: CASSSQGGWYF. The CDR3 DNA is TGTGCCAGCAGTTCCCAGGGTGGATGGTACTTC.

J is TRBJ2-5 and V is TRBV12-3 or TRBV12-4, with D possibly matching TRBD2 (5 bases). V was trimmed by 6 bases and J by 5 bases, leaving 16 bases between them. The CDR3 extends over 14 amino acids. The chain's CDR3 is CASSLEVSEETQYF. The CDR3 DNA reads TGTGCCAGCAGCTTGGAGGTGTCGGAGGAGACCCAGTACTTC.

This clonotype was seen more than once but under ten times. The V and J genes are TRBV24-1 and TRBJ2-3, with D possibly TRBD2 on 6 matching bases. CDR3 length: 16 residues. Germline V gene data show CDR1 as KGHDR and CDR2 as SFDVKD. Trimming shortened V by 3 bases and J by 6 bases, and 18 bases separated the two germline ends. This CDR3 is CATSDRRAGSTDTQYF. CDR3 bases: TGTGCCACCAGTGATAGGAGGGCGGGGTCCACGGATACGCAGTATTTT.

This clonotype was observed a few times. The chain links TRBV6-5 to TRBJ2-1, with a weak D call TRBD1 (6 bases). Germline V gene lookup returns CDR1 MNHEY and CDR2 SVGAGI. V dropped 6 bases and J dropped 3 bases, with 18 bases sitting between them. The CDR3 covers 16 residues. The DNA of the CDR3 is TGTGCCAGCAGCCTACAGGGAGAGGGGCACTACAATGAGCAGTTCTTC. Amino acids: CASSLQGEGHYNEQFF.

This clonotype has ten or more counts. The rearrangement uses TRBV7-2 and TRBJ2-7; weak D call: TRBD1 (6 bases). Germline CDR1 is SGHTA and CDR2 is FQGNSA. Trimming took off 3 bases at V and 3 bases at J, with 12 bases between the two ends. This CDR3 is 14 amino acids long. The CDR3 loop is CASSLGTGLYEQYF. The CDR3 DNA reads as TGTGCCAGCAGCTTGGGCACAGGGCTCTACGAGCAGTACTTC.

This sequence joins TRBV7-2 and TRBJ2-7, with D possibly being TRBD1 or TRBD2 (5 bases each). The CDR3 runs to 15 residues. CDR1 is SGHTA and CDR2 is FQGNSA in the germline V gene. V dropped 5 bases and J dropped 0 bases, with 14 bases sitting between them. DNA for the CDR3: TGTGCCAGCAGCCCCAGGTCGGGGCCCTCCTACGAGCAGTACTTC. Its translation: CASSPRSGPSYEQYF.

Details on this clonotype: Germline and junction disagree at one end, which may indicate a read error. This rearrangement joins TRBV7-2 to TRBJ2-1; perhaps TRBD2 as D (6 bases). This CDR3 contains 15 residues. Germline V gives CDR1 SGHTA, CDR2 FQGNSA. CDR3 loop: CASTHSGNSYDEQFF. CDR3 sequence (DNA): TGTGCCAGCACTCATAGCGGCAACTCCTACGATGAGCAGTTCTTC. Filled out from reference TRBV7-2 and TRBJ2-1, the complete variable domain reads GAGVSQSPSNKVTEKGKDVELRCDPISGHTALYWYRQSLGQGLEFLIYFQGNSAPDKSGLPSDRFSAERTGGSVSTLTIQRTQQEDSAVYLCASTHSGNSYDEQFFGPGTRLTVL.

The genes are TRBV12-3 or TRBV12-4 and TRBJ2-7; D remains ambiguous. The CDR3 covers 13 residues. V was trimmed by 5 bases and J by 2 bases, leaving 10 bases between them. In DNA, the CDR3 is TGTGCCAGCAGTCCCCGACGGACCTACGAGCAGTACTTC. Translated, it gives CASSPRRTYEQYF.

The table lists this clonotype with a few counts. The rearrangement uses TRBV2 and TRBJ2-5; tentative D call: TRBD2 (6 bases). The CDR3 contains 14 residues. Germline V gives CDR1 SNHLY, CDR2 FYNNEI. The V gene lost 7 bases and the J gene lost 2 bases, with 14 bases spanning the gap. The CDR3 here is CASILAVLQETQYF. The CDR3 region has the DNA TGTGCCAGCATCTTAGCGGTACTTCAAGAGACCCAGTACTTC.

The sample holds a few counts of this clonotype. The V call is TRBV2, the J call TRBJ2-3; 7 nucleotides match TRBD1. Trimming removed 6 bases from V and 3 bases from J; junction bases left unmatched: 9. The CDR3 contains 15 residues. The V gene's germline CDR1 is SNHLY and CDR2 FYNNEI. CDR3 nucleotide sequence: TGTGCCAGCAGCGCTACAGGGGCACTAACAGATACGCAGTATTTT. Translating gives CASSATGALTDTQYF.

This chain connects TRBV27 to TRBJ1-1; D uncertain. Germline V gene data show CDR1 as MNHEY and CDR2 as SMNVEV (reference sequence). Trimming stripped 5 bases from V and 6 bases from J, with 13 bases between. The CDR3 has 13 residues. The CDR3 coding sequence is TGTGCCAGCAGTACGACTGCCGTCTCTGAAGCTTTCTTT. It is translated as CASSTTAVSEAFF.

The chain joins TRBV12-3 or TRBV12-4 to TRBJ1-5, with 8 bases matching TRBD1. Trimming took 5 bases from V and 2 from J; bases not matched to a gene: 8. The CDR3 totals 16 residues. The CDR3 nucleotides are TGTGCCAGCAGTAGGGGACAGGCTGTTGGCAATCAGCCCCAGCATTTT. Protein: CASSRGQAVGNQPQHF.

This sequence joins TRBV7-9 and TRBJ1-2; TRBD1 matches at 8 bases. Unmatched junction bases numbered 1, after V lost 3 bases and J lost 7 bases. From germline, CDR1 is SEHNR and CDR2 FQNEAQ (reference sequence). The CDR3 runs to 12 residues. This CDR3 reads CASSFQGAGYTF. CDR3 DNA sequence: TGTGCCAGCAGCTTTCAGGGGGCTGGCTACACCTTC.

This clonotype was detected a few times. The V and J genes are TRBV4-1 and TRBJ2-1, with 7 bases matching TRBD2. Looked up from germline, CDR1 is MGHRA and CDR2 is YSYEKL. V shed 1 base, J shed 8 bases, and the junction held 5 bases outside the gene matches. The CDR3 loop spans 14 amino acids. The CDR3 is CASSQGEGPYEQFF. The DNA of the CDR3 is TGCGCCAGCAGCCAAGGGGAGGGGCCGTATGAGCAGTTCTTC.

This chain links TRBV12-3 or TRBV12-4 with TRBJ2-7; D may be TRBD1 or TRBD2 (5 bases each). The ends were cut back, 8 bases at V and 4 bases at J, with 18 bases in the middle. The CDR3 runs 14 residues. The CDR3 sequence is CASGPGRGFYEQYF. The CDR3, as DNA: TGTGCCAGCGGTCCGGGACGGGGTTTTTACGAGCAGTACTTC.

V and J are TRBV6-2 or TRBV6-3 and TRBJ2-1; no clear D. V lost 6 bases, J lost 13 bases, and 16 bases lay in between. CDR1 MNHEY and CDR2 SVGEGT come from the germline V gene. The CDR3 is made up of 12 amino acids. The chain's CDR3 is CASSCPQVHQFF. The CDR3 nucleotides are TGTGCCAGCAGCTGTCCCCAGGTCCACCAGTTCTTC.

The V and J genes are TRBV20-1 and TRBJ2-1, with D uncertain. CDR3 size: 15 residues. V was clipped by 5 bases and J by 4 bases, with 18 bases between them. Per the germline V gene, CDR1 is DFQATT and CDR2 is SNEGSKA (reference sequence). CDR3 nucleotide sequence: TGCAGTGCTCGGCTTTCCGGCGGAATATACAATGAGCAGTTCTTC. Translation gives CSARLSGGIYNEQFF.

This clonotype was picked up one time. The CDR3 DNA sequence: TGTGCCATCAGTCGGGACCGGGACCACAATGAGCAGTACTTC. As protein: CAISRDRDHNEQYF. This rearrangement joins TRBV10-3 to TRBJ2-4; D is tentatively TRBD1 or TRBD2 (5 bases each). V was trimmed by 5 bases and J by 13 bases, leaving 21 bases between them. There are 14 residues in the CDR3. Germline CDR1 is ENHRY and CDR2 is SYGVKD.

The V and J genes are TRBV7-9 and TRBJ2-1; 15 positions match TRBD2. CDR1 is SEHNR, CDR2 FQNEAQ, per germline (reference sequence). The V and J ends lost 4 bases and 8 bases, in that order; junction bases with no gene match: 15. The CDR3 length is 19 residues. In DNA form, the CDR3 reads TGTGCCAGCAGCTCAACCGGACTAGCGGGAGGGCCGGATATCTATGAGCAGTTCTTC. The encoded protein is CASSSTGLAGGPDIYEQFF.

The chain combines TRBV20-1 with TRBJ2-7; no clear D gene. Germline assignment: CDR1 DFQATT and CDR2 SNEGSKA (reference sequence). The ends were cut back, 0 bases at V and 5 bases at J, with 17 bases in the middle. The CDR3 is made up of 15 amino acids. CDR3 in DNA: TGCAGTGCTAGAGATCGCCTAGGGCTTAACCACGAGCAGTACTTC. Its protein product is CSARDRLGLNHEQYF.